This is a list of T cell receptor beta chains from one sample in a study of T cell responses to AZD1222 COVID-19 vaccine. Only in-frame clones appear in the TCRdb table, and some are missing; sequencing was by immunoSEQ multiplex PCR. The sample consists of 150,000 to 200,000 clones, roughly nine tenths of them appearing once. Sequences were derived from peripheral blood, sampled on day 0 of AZD1222 vaccination. The source is an adult in good health. Both conserved end residues are part of each CDR3. The D gene is left open where the match is weak. Size is stated for part of the rows, as once, few or many counts, or as a class when the clone is expanded.

length	V	D	size	J	DNA	CDR3
13	TRBV19	TRBD2	-	TRBJ2-3	TGTGCCAGTTCTAGCGGGGGGCCAGATACGCAGTATTTT	CASSSGGPDTQYF
13	TRBV6-5	TRBD1	-	TRBJ1-2	TGTGCCAGCAGACCTGACAGGGACTATGGCTACACCTTC	CASRPDRDYGYTF
15	TRBV7-9	-	-	TRBJ1-1	TGTGCCAGCAGCGATCCCCGGCCAGCGAGGGCTGAAGCTTTCTTT	CASSDPRPARAEAFF
22	TRBV6-7	TRBD1	-	TRBJ1-6	TGTGCCAGCAGTCCCAAGACCCCTAGATTGCAGGGGGAAAGCTCCTATAATTCACCCCTCCACTTT	CASSPKTPRLQGESSYNSPLHF
15	TRBV7-2	-	-	TRBJ1-3	TGTGCCAGCACCGACAGGACTCGAACTGGAAACACCATATATTTT	CASTDRTRTGNTIYF
15	TRBV28	-	-	TRBJ1-1	TGTGCCAGCGTCGGGCGGCCACCCCGGCACACTGAAGCTTTCTTT	CASVGRPPRHTEAFF
11	TRBV6-2/TRBV6-3	-	-	TRBJ1-1	TGTGCCAGCAGTTACTCATCTCAAGCTTTCTTT	CASSYSSQAFF
15	TRBV11-3	-	-	TRBJ1-1	TGTGCCAGCAGCTTGGGAGGAACGGCGAACACTGAAGCTTTCTTT	CASSLGGTANTEAFF
14	TRBV9	-	-	TRBJ2-2	TGTGCCAGCAGCGTCTTTGACCGCACCGGGGAGCTGTTTTTT	CASSVFDRTGELFF
15	TRBV7-2	TRBD2	-	TRBJ2-2	TGTGCCAGCAGCTCGGGACTAGCCGGCACCGGGGAGCTGTTTTTT	CASSSGLAGTGELFF
13	TRBV7-2	-	-	TRBJ1-1	TGTGCCAGCAGCTCCTCCATGAACACTGAAGCTTTCTTT	CASSSSMNTEAFF
14	TRBV27	-	-	TRBJ1-2	TGTGCCAGCAGTTTCAAGGATTCCAACTATGGCTACACCTTC	CASSFKDSNYGYTF
14	TRBV15	-	-	TRBJ2-7	TGTGCCACCAGCAGAGATCTGGGCAGCTACGAGCAGTACTTC	CATSRDLGSYEQYF
16	TRBV6-5	TRBD2	-	TRBJ2-3	TGTGCCAGCAGTTACCGGACTAGCAGAAGCACAGATACGCAGTATTTT	CASSYRTSRSTDTQYF
12	TRBV11-2	-	-	TRBJ1-1	TGTGCCAGCAGCTTAAGCAGGTCTGAAGCTTTCTTT	CASSLSRSEAFF
13	TRBV30	TRBD1	-	TRBJ1-1	TGTGCCTGGGAGGACAGGGAGGACACTGAAGCTTTCTTT	CAWEDREDTEAFF
14	TRBV14	TRBD2	-	TRBJ2-7	TGTGCCAGCAGCCTGGGACTAGCGGCCTACGAGCAGTACTTC	CASSLGLAAYEQYF
16	TRBV6-6	TRBD2	-	TRBJ2-5	TGTGCCAGCAGTTCCCCGGGGCGGGGGGGCCAAGAGACCCAGTACTTC	CASSSPGRGGQETQYF
17	TRBV21-1	-	-	TRBJ1-2	TGTGCCAGCAGCAAAGAGACGAGCCTCGGTCATAACTATGGCTACACCTTC	CASSKETSLGHNYGYTF
17	TRBV5-3	-	once	TRBJ1-2	TGTGCCAGAAGCTTTACTGTTAGGCAGGGAAAGCTGGATGGCTACACCTTC	CARSFTVRQGKLDGYTF
11	TRBV27	-	-	TRBJ1-6	TGTGCCAGCAGCCCCGGATTTTCCCTCCACTTT	CASSPGFSLHF
16	TRBV5-1	TRBD2	-	TRBJ2-2	TGCGCCAGCAGCTTGGAACTAGCGGGGGCCACCGGGGAGCTGTTTTTT	CASSLELAGATGELFF
16	TRBV13	TRBD2	-	TRBJ2-3	TGTGCCAGCAGCTCAGGCCTCAGCGGGGGGGGAAATACGCAGTATTTT	CASSSGLSGGGNTQYF
19	TRBV4-2	TRBD1	-	TRBJ1-2	TGTGCCAGCAGCCAAGAGGGGATCCTAACAGGGGTCATTGACTATGGCTACACCTTC	CASSQEGILTGVIDYGYTF
17	TRBV9	TRBD2	-	TRBJ2-1	TGTGCCAGCAGCGTAGAGTTGGGAGCGGGGGGCCGTAATGAGCAGTTCTTC	CASSVELGAGGRNEQFF
17	TRBV11-3	-	once	TRBJ2-2	TGTGCCAGCAGCTTCCAGCTAAGTTCATCGAACACCGGGGAGCTGTTTTTT	CASSFQLSSSNTGELFF
15	TRBV5-6	-	-	TRBJ2-2	TGTGCCAGCAGCTTGGTAGGGACCTCCACCGGGGAGCTGTTTTTT	CASSLVGTSTGELFF
14	TRBV29-1	TRBD2	few	TRBJ2-5	TGCAGCAGCACTAGCGGGGCTACCCAAGAGACCCAGTACTTC	CSSTSGATQETQYF
13	TRBV7-9	TRBD1	-	TRBJ1-2	TGTGCCAGCAGCTCGGGACAGGGGTGGGGCTACACCTTC	CASSSGQGWGYTF
12	TRBV10-2	-	-	TRBJ2-7	TGCGCCAGCACTACAGGGGCGGGAGAGCAGTACTTC	CASTTGAGEQYF
17	TRBV3-1/TRBV3-2	TRBD2	-	TRBJ2-5	TGTGCCAGCAGCCCTCCGGTGAGCGGGGGGTGGCAAGAGACCCAGTACTTC	CASSPPVSGGWQETQYF
14	TRBV11-2	-	-	TRBJ1-2	TGTGCCAGCAGCCCAGAAGGATCTAACTATGGCTACACCTTC	CASSPEGSNYGYTF
19	TRBV4-1	TRBD2	-	TRBJ2-3	TGCGCCAGCAGCCAAGACAGTAGCGGGGGTGATTTTTTCACAGATACGCAGTATTTT	CASSQDSSGGDFFTDTQYF
15	TRBV5-4	-	-	TRBJ1-1	TGTGCCAGCAGCTTGGGACCCCCTGGGGACACTGAAGCTTTCTTT	CASSLGPPGDTEAFF
16	TRBV9	TRBD2	-	TRBJ2-3	TGTGCCAGCAGCGGGACTAGCGGGGGGCTCACAGATACGCAGTATTTT	CASSGTSGGLTDTQYF
14	TRBV6-5	-	-	TRBJ1-5	TGTGCCAGCACCCCCGGGGGGGTAAATCAGCCCCAGCATTTT	CASTPGGVNQPQHF
13	TRBV30	TRBD1	-	TRBJ1-1	TGTGCCTGGGGGGACAGGGGCCGCGATGAAGCTTTCTTT	CAWGDRGRDEAFF
13	TRBV3-1/TRBV3-2	-	-	TRBJ2-3	TGTGCCAGCAGCCAAGATAGGCACTATACGCAGTATTTT	CASSQDRHYTQYF